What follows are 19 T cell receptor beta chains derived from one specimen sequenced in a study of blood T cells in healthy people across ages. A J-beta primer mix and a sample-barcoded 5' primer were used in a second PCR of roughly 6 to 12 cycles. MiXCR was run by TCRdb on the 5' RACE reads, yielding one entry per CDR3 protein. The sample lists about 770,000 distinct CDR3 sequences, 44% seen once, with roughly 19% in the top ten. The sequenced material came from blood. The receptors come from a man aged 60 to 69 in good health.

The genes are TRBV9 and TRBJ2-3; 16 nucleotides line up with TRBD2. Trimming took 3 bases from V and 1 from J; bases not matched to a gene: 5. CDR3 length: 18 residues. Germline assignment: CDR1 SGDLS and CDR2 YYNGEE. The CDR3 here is CASSASGTSGGGTDTQYF. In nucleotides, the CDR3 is TGTGCCAGCAGCGCCTCCGGGACTAGCGGGGGGGGCACAGATACGCAGTATTTT.

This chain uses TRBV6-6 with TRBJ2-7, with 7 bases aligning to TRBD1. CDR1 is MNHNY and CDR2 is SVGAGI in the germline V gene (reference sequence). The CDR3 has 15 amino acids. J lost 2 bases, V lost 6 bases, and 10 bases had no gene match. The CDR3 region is CASSQPDRPAYEQYF. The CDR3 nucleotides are TGTGCCAGCAGCCAACCGGACAGGCCGGCCTACGAGCAGTACTTC.

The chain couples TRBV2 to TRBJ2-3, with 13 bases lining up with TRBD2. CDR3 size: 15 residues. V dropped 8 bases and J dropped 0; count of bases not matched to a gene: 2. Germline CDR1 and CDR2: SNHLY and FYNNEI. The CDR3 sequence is CASAGLAGSTDTQYF. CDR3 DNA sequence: TGTGCCAGCGCGGGACTAGCGGGGAGCACAGATACGCAGTATTTT.

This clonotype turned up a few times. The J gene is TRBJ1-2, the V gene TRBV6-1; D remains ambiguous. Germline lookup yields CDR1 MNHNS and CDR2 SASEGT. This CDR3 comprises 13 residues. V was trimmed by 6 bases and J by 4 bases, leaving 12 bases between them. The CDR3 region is CASRGIDTYGYTF. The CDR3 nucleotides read TGTGCCAGCAGAGGGATAGACACCTATGGCTACACCTTC.

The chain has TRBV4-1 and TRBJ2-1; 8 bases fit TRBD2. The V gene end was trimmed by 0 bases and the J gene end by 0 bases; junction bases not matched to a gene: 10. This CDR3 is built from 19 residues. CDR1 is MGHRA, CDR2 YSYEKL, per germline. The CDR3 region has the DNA TGCGCCAGCAGCCAAGATCCCAGCGGGGGCCTTAGCTCCTACAATGAGCAGTTCTTC. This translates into CASSQDPSGGLSSYNEQFF.

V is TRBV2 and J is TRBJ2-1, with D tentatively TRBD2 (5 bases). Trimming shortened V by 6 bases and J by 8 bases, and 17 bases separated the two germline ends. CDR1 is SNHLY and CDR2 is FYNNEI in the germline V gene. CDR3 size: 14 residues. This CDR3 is CASRAGSLGDEQFF. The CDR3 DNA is TGTGCCAGCAGGGCGGGTAGCCTTGGGGATGAGCAGTTCTTC.

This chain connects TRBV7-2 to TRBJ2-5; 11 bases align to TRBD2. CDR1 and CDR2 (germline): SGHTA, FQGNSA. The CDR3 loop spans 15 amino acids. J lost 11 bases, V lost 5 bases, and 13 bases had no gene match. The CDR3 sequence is CASSEGGLAVAEQYF. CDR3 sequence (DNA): TGTGCCAGCAGCGAGGGGGGACTAGCGGTAGCAGAGCAGTACTTC.

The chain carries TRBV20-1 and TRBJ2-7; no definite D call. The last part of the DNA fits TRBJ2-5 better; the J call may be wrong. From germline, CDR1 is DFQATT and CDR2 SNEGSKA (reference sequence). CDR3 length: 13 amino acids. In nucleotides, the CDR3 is TGCAGTGCTAGACGCGTTTCTAGAGAGACCCAGTACTTC. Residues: CSARRVSRETQYF.

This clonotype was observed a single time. The CDR3 DNA follows: TGTGCCAGCACAACACGGGGAAGTAAGAAAAATGAGCAGTTCTTC. This translates into CASTTRGSKKNEQFF. The chain recombines TRBV7-2 with TRBJ2-1, with D perhaps TRBD2 (5 bases). With 7 bases removed from V and 7 bases from J, the gap between germline ends came to 20 bases. Germline-derived CDR1 and CDR2 are SGHTA and FQGNSA. The CDR3 totals 15 residues. Full variable domain (rest looked up from reference TRBV7-2 and TRBJ2-1): GAGVSQSPSNKVTEKGKDVELRCDPISGHTALYWYRQSLGQGLEFLIYFQGNSAPDKSGLPSDRFSAERTGGSVSTLTIQRTQQEDSAVYLCASTTRGSKKNEQFFGPGTRLTVL.

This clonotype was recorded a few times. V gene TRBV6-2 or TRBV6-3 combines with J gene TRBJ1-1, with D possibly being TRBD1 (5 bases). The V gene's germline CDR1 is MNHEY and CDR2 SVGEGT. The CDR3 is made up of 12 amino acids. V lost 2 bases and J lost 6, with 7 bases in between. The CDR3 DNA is TGTGCCAGCAGTTACCAGGGAGCTGAAGCTTTCTTT. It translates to CASSYQGAEAFF.

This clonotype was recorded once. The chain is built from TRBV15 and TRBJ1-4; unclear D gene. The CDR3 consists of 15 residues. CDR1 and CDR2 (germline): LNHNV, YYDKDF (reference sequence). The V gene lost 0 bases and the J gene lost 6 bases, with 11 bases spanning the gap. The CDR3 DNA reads TGTGCCACCAGCAGAGATCGGAACCAGGATGAAAAACTGTTTTTT. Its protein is CATSRDRNQDEKLFF.

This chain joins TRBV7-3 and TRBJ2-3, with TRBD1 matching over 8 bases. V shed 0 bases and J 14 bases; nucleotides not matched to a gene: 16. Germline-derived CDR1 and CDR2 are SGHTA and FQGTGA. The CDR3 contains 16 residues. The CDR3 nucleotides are TGTGCCAGCAGCTTAACGTTCCGGACAGGGCTTTCTCATAGGTATTTT. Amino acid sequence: CASSLTFRTGLSHRYF.

In DNA, the CDR3 is TGCGCCAGCAGCTGGGACCTCGCTAACTATGGCTACACCTTC. This sequence encodes CASSWDLANYGYTF. The chain couples TRBV5-1 to TRBJ1-2; maybe TRBD1 (5 bases). Germline V gene lookup returns CDR1 SGHRS and CDR2 YFSETQ. The CDR3 length is 14 residues. V lost 3 bases and J lost 0, with 9 bases in between. The variable domain in full, with the rest retrieved from reference TRBV5-1 and TRBJ1-2, is KAGVTQTPRYLIKTRGQQVTLSCSPISGHRSVSWYQQTPGQGLQFLFEYFSETQRNKGNFPGRFSGRQFSNSRSEMNVSTLELGDSALYLCASSWDLANYGYTFGSGTRLTVV.

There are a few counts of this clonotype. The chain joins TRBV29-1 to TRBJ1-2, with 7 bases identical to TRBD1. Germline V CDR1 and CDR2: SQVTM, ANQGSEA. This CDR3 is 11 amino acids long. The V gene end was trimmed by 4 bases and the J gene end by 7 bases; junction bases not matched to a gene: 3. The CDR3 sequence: CSVGQGAGYTF. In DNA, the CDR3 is TGCAGCGTTGGACAGGGTGCTGGCTACACCTTC.

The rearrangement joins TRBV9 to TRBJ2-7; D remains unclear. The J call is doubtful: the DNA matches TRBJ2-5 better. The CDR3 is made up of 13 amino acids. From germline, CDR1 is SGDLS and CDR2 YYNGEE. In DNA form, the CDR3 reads TGTGCCAGCAGCGTAGAGGGATACCAGACCCAGTACTTC. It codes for CASSVEGYQTQYF.

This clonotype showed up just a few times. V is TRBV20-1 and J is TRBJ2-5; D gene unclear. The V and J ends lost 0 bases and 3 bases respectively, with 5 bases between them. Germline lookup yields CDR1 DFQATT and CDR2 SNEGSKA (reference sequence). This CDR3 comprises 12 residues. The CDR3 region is CSARDDKETQYF. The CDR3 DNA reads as TGCAGTGCTAGAGATGACAAAGAGACCCAGTACTTC.

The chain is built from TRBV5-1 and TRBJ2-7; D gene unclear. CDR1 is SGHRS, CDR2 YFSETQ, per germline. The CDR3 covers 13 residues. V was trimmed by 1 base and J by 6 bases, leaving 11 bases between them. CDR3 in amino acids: CASSLRSAGEQYF. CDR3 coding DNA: TGCGCCAGCAGCTTGCGATCGGCAGGCGAGCAGTACTTC.

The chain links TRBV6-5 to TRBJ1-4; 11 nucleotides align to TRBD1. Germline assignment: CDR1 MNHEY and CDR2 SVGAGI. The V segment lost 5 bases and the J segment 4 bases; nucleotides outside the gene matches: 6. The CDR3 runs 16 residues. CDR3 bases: TGTGCCAGCAGTCCGGACAGGGGGCGGGGTAATGAAAAACTGTTTTTT. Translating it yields CASSPDRGRGNEKLFF.

CDR3 DNA: TGCAGTGCTAGAGATCCGACCCAGGGAGAGCCATATGAGCAGTTCTTC. Its translation: CSARDPTQGEPYEQFF. The chain is built from TRBV20-1 and TRBJ2-1; tentatively, D is TRBD1 or TRBD2 (5 bases each). The CDR3 runs 16 residues. V shed 0 bases and J shed 8 bases, with 20 bases lying between them. From germline, CDR1 is DFQATT and CDR2 SNEGSKA (reference sequence).